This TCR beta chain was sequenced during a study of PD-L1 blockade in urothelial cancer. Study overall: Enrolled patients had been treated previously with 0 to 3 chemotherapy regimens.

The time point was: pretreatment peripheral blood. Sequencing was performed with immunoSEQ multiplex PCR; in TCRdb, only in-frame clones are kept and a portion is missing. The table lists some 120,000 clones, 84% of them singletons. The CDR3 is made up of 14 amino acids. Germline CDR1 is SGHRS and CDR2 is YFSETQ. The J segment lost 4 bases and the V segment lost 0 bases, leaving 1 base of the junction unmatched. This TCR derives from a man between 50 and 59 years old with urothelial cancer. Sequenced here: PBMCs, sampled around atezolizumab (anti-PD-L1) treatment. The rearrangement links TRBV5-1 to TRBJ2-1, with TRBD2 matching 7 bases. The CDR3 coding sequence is TGCGCCAGCAGCTTGGTGGGAGGGTACAATGAGCAGTTCTTC. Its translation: CASSLVGGYNEQFF. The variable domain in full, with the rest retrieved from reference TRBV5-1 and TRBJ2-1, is KAGVTQTPRYLIKTRGQQVTLSCSPISGHRSVSWYQQTPGQGLQFLFEYFSETQRNKGNFPGRFSGRQFSNSRSEMNVSTLELGDSALYLCASSLVGGYNEQFFGPGTRLTVL.